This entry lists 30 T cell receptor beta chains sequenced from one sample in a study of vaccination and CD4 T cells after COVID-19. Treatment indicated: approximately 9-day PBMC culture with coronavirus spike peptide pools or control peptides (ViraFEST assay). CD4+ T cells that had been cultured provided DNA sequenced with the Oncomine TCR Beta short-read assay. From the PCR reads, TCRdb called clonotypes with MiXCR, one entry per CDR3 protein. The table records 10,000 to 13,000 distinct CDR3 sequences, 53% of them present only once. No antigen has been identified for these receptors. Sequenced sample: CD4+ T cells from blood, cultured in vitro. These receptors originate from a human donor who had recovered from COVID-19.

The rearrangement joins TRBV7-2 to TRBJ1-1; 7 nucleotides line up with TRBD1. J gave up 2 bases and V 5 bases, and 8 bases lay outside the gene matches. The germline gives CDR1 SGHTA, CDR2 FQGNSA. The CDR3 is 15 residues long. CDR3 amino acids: CASSPQGETNTEAFF. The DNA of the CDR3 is TGTGCCAGCAGCCCCCAGGGGGAGACCAACACTGAAGCTTTCTTT.

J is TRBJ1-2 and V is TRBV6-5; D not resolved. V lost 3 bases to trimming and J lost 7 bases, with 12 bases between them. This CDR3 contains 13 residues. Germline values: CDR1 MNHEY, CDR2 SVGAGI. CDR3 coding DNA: TGTGCCAGCAGTTATTCGGGTTCCTCTGGCTACACCTTC. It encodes CASSYSGSSGYTF.

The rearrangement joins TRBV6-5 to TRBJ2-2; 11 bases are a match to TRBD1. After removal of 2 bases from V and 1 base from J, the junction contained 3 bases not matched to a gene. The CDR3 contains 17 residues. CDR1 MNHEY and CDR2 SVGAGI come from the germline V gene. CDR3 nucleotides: TGTGCCAGCAGTTACGGACAGGGGGCGGGGAACACCGGGGAGCTGTTTTTT. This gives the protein CASSYGQGAGNTGELFF.

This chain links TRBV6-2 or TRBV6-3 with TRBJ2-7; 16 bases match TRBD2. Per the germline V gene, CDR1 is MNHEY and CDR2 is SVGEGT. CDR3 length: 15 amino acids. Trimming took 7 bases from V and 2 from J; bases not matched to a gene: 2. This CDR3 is CASTGTSGRAYEQYF. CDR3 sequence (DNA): TGTGCCAGCACGGGGACTAGCGGGAGGGCCTACGAGCAGTACTTC.

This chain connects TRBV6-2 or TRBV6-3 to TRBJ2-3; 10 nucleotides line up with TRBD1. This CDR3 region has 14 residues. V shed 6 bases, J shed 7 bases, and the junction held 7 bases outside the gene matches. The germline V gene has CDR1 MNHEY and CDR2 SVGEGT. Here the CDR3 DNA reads TGTGCCAGCAGGGGGACAGGGGAAGGTCATACGCAGTATTTT. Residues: CASRGTGEGHTQYF.

The CDR3 DNA sequence: TGTGCCAGCAGCCCCGGACTAGTTGGCACAGATACGCAGTATTTT. It translates to CASSPGLVGTDTQYF. The chain combines TRBV5-4 with TRBJ2-3; 7 bases map to TRBD2. The junction had 6 bases not matched to a gene; V was cut back by 4 bases and J by 1 base. CDR3 length: 15 amino acids. Germline loops: CDR1 SGHNT, CDR2 YYREEE (reference sequence).

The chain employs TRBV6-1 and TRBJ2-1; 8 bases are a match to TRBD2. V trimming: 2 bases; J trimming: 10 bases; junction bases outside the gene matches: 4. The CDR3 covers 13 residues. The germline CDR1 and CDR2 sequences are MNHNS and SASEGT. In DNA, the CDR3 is TGTGCCAGCAGTGAACCCGGGAGGGTCGAGCAGTTCTTC. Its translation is CASSEPGRVEQFF.

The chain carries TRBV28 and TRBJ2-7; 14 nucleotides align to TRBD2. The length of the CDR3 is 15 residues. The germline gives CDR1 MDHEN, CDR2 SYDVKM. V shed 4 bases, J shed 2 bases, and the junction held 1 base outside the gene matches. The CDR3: CASSWGLAGAYEQYF. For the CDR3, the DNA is TGTGCCAGCAGTTGGGGACTAGCGGGAGCCTACGAGCAGTACTTC.

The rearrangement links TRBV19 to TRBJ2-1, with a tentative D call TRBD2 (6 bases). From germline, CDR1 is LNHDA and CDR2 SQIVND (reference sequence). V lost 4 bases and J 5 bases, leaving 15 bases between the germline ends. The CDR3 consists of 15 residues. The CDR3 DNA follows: TGTGCCAGTAGTAAAGAGCGGGCCGGAAACAATGAGCAGTTCTTC. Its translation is CASSKERAGNNEQFF.

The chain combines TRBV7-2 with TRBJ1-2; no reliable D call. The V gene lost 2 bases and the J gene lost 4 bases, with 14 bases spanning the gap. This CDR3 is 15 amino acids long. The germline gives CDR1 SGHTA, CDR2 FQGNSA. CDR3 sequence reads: CASSLNAGSGYGYTF. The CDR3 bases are TGTGCCAGCAGCTTAAATGCGGGTAGCGGCTATGGCTACACCTTC. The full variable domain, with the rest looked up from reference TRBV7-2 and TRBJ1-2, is GAGVSQSPSNKVTEKGKDVELRCDPISGHTALYWYRQSLGQGLEFLIYFQGNSAPDKSGLPSDRFSAERTGGSVSTLTIQRTQQEDSAVYLCASSLNAGSGYGYTFGSGTRLTVV.

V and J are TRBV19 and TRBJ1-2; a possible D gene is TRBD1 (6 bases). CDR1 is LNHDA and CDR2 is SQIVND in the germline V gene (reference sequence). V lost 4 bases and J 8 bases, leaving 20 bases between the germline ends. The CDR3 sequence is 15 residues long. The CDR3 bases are TGTGCCAGTAGTAATTGGGGGGCCTGGGATAAGGGCTACACCTTC. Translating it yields CASSNWGAWDKGYTF.

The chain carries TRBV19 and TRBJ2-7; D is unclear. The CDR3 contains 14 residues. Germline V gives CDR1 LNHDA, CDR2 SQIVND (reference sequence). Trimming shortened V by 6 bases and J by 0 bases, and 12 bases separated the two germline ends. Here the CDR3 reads CASSRLITSYEQYF. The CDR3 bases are TGTGCCAGTAGCCGCCTCATTACCTCCTACGAGCAGTACTTC.

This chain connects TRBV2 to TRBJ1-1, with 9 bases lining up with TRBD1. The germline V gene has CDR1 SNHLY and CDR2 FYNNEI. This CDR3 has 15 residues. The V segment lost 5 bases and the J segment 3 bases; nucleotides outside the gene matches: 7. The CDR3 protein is CASSWDRVLDTEAFF. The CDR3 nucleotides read TGTGCCAGCAGTTGGGACAGGGTATTGGACACTGAAGCTTTCTTT.

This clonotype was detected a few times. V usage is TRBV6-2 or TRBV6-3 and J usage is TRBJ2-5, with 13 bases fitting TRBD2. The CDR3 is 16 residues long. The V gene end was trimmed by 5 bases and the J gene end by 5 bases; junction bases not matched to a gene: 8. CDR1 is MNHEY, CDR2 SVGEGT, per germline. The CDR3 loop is CASSIGLAGAGETQYF. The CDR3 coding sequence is TGTGCCAGCAGTATCGGACTAGCGGGAGCGGGGGAGACCCAGTACTTC.

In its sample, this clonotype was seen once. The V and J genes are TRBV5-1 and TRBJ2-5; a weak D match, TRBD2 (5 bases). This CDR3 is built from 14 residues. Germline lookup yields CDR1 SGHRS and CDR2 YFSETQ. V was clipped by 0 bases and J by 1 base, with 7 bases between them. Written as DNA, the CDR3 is TGCGCCAGCAGCTTGGTTGGGAGCCAAGAGACCCAGTACTTC. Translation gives CASSLVGSQETQYF.

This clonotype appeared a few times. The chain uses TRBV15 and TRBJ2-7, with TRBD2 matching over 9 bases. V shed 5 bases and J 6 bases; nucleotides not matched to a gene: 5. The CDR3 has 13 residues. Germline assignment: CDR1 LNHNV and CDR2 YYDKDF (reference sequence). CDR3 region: CATSLAGPREQYF. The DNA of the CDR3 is TGTGCCACCAGCCTAGCGGGACCCCGCGAGCAGTACTTC. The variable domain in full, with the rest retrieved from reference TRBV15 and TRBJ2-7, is DAMVIQNPRYQVTQFGKPVTLSCSQTLNHNVMYWYQQKSSQAPKLLFHYYDKDFNNEADTPDNFQSRRPNTSFCFLDIRSPGLGDTAMYLCATSLAGPREQYFGPGTRLTVT.

Written as DNA, the CDR3 is TGCGCCAGCAGCCAAGATCGCCAGGGGTGGGACTACGAGCAGTACTTC. Its translation: CASSQDRQGWDYEQYF. The rearrangement uses TRBV4-1 and TRBJ2-7; tentative D call: TRBD1 (6 bases). In germline, CDR1 is MGHRA, CDR2 YSYEKL. The CDR3 length is 16 residues. Trimming left V 0 bases short and J 3 bases short, with 15 bases between.

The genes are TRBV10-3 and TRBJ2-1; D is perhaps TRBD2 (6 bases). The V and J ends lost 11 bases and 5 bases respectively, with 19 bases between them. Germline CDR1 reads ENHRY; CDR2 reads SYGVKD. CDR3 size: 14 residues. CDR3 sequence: CASSRDLEHNEQFF. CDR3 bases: TGTGCCTCATCTCGGGACTTGGAACACAATGAGCAGTTCTTC.

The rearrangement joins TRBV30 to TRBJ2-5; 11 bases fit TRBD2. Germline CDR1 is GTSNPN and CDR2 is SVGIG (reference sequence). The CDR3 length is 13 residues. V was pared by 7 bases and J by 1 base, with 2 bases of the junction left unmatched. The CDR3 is CALGTSGQETQYF. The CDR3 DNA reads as TGTGCCTTGGGGACTAGCGGCCAAGAGACCCAGTACTTC.

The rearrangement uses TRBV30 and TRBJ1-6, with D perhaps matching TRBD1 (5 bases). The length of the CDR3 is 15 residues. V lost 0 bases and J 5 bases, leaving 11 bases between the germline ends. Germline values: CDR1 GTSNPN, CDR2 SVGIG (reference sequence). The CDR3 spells CAWSVRGLNNSPLHF. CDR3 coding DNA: TGTGCCTGGAGTGTACGGGGCCTAAATAATTCACCCCTCCACTTT. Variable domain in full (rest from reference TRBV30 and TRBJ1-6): SQTIHQWPATLVQPVGSPLSLECTVEGTSNPNLYWYRQAAGRGLQLLFYSVGIGQISSEVPQNLSASRPQDRQFILSSKKLLLSDSGFYLCAWSVRGLNNSPLHFGNGTRLTVT.

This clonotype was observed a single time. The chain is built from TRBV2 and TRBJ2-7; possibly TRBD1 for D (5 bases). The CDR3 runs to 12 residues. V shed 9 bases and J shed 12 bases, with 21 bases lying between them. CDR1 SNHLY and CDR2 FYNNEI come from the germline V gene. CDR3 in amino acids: CAREPIQGRWYF. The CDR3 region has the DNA TGTGCCAGGGAACCCATCCAGGGCCGGTGGTACTTC.

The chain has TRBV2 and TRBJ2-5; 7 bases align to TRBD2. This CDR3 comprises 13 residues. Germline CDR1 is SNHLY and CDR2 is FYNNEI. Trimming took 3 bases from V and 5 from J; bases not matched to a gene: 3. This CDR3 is CASSDTSAETQYF. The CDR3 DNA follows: TGTGCCAGCAGTGACACTAGCGCGGAGACCCAGTACTTC.

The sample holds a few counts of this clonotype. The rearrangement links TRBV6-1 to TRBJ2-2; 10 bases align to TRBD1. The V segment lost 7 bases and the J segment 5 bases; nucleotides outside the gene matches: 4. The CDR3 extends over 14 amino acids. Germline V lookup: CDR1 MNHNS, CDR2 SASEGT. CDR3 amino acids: CASTRTGGTGELFF. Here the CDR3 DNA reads TGTGCCAGCACCCGGACAGGGGGGACCGGGGAGCTGTTTTTT.

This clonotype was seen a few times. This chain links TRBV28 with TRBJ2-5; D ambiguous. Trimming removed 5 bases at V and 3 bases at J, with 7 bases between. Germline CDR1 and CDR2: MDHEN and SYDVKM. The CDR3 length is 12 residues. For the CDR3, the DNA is TGTGCCAGCAGTAGAAGGGAAGAGACCCAGTACTTC. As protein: CASSRREETQYF.

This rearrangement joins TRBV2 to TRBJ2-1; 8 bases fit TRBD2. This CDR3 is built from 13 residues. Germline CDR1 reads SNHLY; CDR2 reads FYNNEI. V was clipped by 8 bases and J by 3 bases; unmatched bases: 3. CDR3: CASLGLVYNEQFF. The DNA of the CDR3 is TGTGCCAGCTTGGGACTAGTCTACAATGAGCAGTTCTTC.

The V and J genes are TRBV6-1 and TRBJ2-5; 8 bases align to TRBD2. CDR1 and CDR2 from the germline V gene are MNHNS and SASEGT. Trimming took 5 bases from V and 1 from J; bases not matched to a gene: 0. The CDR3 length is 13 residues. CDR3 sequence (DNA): TGTGCCAGCAGTACTAGCGGCCAAGAGACCCAGTACTTC. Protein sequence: CASSTSGQETQYF.

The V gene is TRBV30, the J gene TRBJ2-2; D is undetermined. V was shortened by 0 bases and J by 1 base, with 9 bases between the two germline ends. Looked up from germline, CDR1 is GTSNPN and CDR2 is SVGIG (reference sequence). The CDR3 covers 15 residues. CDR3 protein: CAWSVMSGNTGELFF. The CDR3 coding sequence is TGTGCCTGGAGTGTAATGTCAGGGAACACCGGGGAGCTGTTTTTT.

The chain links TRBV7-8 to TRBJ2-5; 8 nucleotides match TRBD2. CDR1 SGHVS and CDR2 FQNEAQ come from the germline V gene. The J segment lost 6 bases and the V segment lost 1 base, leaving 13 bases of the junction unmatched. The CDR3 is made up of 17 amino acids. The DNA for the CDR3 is TGTGCCAGCAGCTTAGGCTTTATCGGGAGGGCCTCTAAGACCCAGTACTTC. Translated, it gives CASSLGFIGRASKTQYF.

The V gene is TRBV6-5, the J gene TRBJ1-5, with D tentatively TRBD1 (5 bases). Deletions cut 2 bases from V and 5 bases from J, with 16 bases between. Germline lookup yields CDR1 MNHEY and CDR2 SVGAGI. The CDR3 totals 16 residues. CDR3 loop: CASSYGPPGRDQPQHF. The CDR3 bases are TGTGCCAGCAGTTACGGCCCGCCAGGCAGGGATCAGCCCCAGCATTTT.

CDR3 DNA sequence: TGCAGTGCGCACATATACAGGGATCCTTGTAATTCACCCCTCCACTTT. It translates to CSAHIYRDPCNSPLHF. The chain employs TRBV20-1 and TRBJ1-6, with a possible D match to TRBD1 (6 bases). Looked up from germline, CDR1 is DFQATT and CDR2 is SNEGSKA (reference sequence). The V end was cut by 6 bases, the J end by 6 bases, with 21 bases between. The CDR3 covers 16 residues.